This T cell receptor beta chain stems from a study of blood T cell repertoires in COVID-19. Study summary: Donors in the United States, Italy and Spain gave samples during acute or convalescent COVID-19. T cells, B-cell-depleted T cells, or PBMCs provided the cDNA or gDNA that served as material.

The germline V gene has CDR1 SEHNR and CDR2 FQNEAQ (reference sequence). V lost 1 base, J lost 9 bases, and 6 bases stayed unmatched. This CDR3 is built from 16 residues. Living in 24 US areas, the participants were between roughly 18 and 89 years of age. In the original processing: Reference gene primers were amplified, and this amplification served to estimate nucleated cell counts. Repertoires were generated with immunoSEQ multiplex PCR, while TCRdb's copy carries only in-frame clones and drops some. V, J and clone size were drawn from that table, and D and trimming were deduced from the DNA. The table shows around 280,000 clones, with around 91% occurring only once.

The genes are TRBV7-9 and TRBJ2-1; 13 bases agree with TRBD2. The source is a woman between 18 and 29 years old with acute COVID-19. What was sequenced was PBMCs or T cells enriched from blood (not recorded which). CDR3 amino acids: CASSLETSGRATEQFF. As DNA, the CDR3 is TGTGCCAGCAGCTTAGAAACTAGCGGGAGGGCCACTGAGCAGTTCTTC.